Sequencing of this TCR beta chain was carried out in a study of T cells in localized non-small cell lung cancer. In its sample, this clone was seen a few times. Here immunoSEQ multiplex PCR was the method, and the copy in TCRdb shows in-frame clones only, minus some. The sample includes roughly 3,500 clones, roughly 24% of them seen just once. The CDR3 length is 16 residues. The sequence was obtained from a woman between 35 and 70 years old with stage I lung adenocarcinoma. V usage is TRBV1 and J usage is TRBJ2-1; the table calls TRBD2, which could not be checked here. TRBV1 is described as a pseudogene. The source was lung tumor tissue, collected before any cancer treatment. The CDR3 DNA follows: TGCGCCAGCAGCCAAGCCCCCTGGGGGGGGTACAATGAGCAGTTCTTC. Translated: CASSQAPWGGYNEQFF.